These 8 T cell receptor beta chains originate from one sample sequenced in a study of T-cell reconstitution after alpha-beta-depleted transplantation in children. Using unique molecular identifiers, the investigators prepared the TCRbeta library. Using its own MiXCR run on the PCR reads, TCRdb lists one record per CDR3 protein. The table shows some 290,000 distinct CDR3 sequences, with approximately 9.6% occurring only once. The specimen comprised PBMCs from the stem cell graft donor, sampled from the stem cell graft. These receptors were collected from a human donor who donated a stem cell graft to a child with SCID.

The table lists this clonotype with a few counts. This sequence joins TRBV7-7 and TRBJ1-5; D call uncertain. V gave up 2 bases and J gave up 9 bases, with 11 bases separating them. From germline, CDR1 is SSHAT and CDR2 FNYEAQ (reference sequence). This CDR3 contains 13 residues. The CDR3 DNA reads TGTGCCAGCAGCTTACTTCCCAATTTGCCCCAGCATTTT. Its translation: CASSLLPNLPQHF.

The rearrangement uses TRBV12-3 or TRBV12-4 and TRBJ2-7; D is unresolved. Trimming took 2 bases from V and 10 from J, leaving 12 bases between them. There are 12 residues in the CDR3. This CDR3 is CASSLSKAGQYF. The CDR3 DNA sequence: TGTGCCAGCAGTTTAAGCAAGGCAGGACAGTACTTC.

The rearrangement uses TRBV9 and TRBJ1-1, with TRBD1 identical over 10 bases. CDR1 is SGDLS, CDR2 YYNGEE, per germline. The CDR3 runs 15 residues. Trimming took 4 bases from V and 1 from J; bases not matched to a gene: 4. CDR3 region: CASSLRDRGNTEAFF. CDR3 nucleotides: TGTGCCAGCAGCCTAAGGGACAGGGGGAACACTGAAGCTTTCTTT.

In its sample, this clonotype was seen a few times. J is TRBJ2-7 and V is TRBV20-1; TRBD2 is a possible D gene (5 bases). The V end was cut by 6 bases, the J end by 6 bases, with 21 bases between. The CDR3 covers 14 residues. Per the germline V gene, CDR1 is DFQATT and CDR2 is SNEGSKA (reference sequence). In DNA form, the CDR3 reads TGCAGTGCCAAAGGGTACCGGGATCTCGGCGAGCAGTACTTC. The encoded protein is CSAKGYRDLGEQYF.

This clonotype has only a few counts. The chain is built from TRBV5-1 and TRBJ1-1, with D tentatively TRBD1 (5 bases). With 0 bases removed from V and 4 bases from J, the gap between germline ends came to 10 bases. The CDR3 loop spans 14 amino acids. In germline, CDR1 is SGHRS, CDR2 YFSETQ. The CDR3 region is CASSLGGKTTEAFF. The CDR3 coding sequence is TGCGCCAGCAGCTTGGGGGGGAAGACCACTGAAGCTTTCTTT.

This clonotype has at least ten counts. The chain recombines TRBV15 with TRBJ2-5; weak D call: TRBD1 (5 bases). The CDR3 length is 14 residues. Germline V lookup: CDR1 LNHNV, CDR2 YYDKDF (reference sequence). The V end was cut by 0 bases, the J end by 5 bases, with 10 bases between. The CDR3 sequence is CATSRDRVWETQYF. The CDR3, as DNA: TGTGCCACCAGCAGAGACAGGGTATGGGAGACCCAGTACTTC.

There are a few counts of this clonotype. The chain uses TRBV20-1 and TRBJ1-6; 7 positions agree with TRBD1. Germline V gene data show CDR1 as DFQATT and CDR2 as SNEGSKA (reference sequence). The CDR3 covers 14 residues. J lost 7 bases, V lost 2 bases, and 5 bases had no gene match. CDR3 DNA: TGCAGTGCTAGAACGGGACAGACCAATTCACCCCTCCACTTT. Its protein product is CSARTGQTNSPLHF.

As for this clonotype: The germline gene is not matched at one end of the junction; a read error may be the cause. This sequence joins TRBV6-4 and TRBJ2-3; the D is unclear. From germline, CDR1 is MRHNA and CDR2 SNTAGT. CDR3 length: 13 residues. The CDR3 sequence is CASSDRATDTQCF. In nucleotides, the CDR3 is TGTGCCAGCAGTGACAGGGCCACAGATACGCAGTGTTTT.